This section outlines one TCR beta chain sequence together with its context. This entry belongs to a study of blood T cell repertoires in COVID-19. Using immunoSEQ multiplex PCR, the repertoire was profiled, and TCRdb retains in-frame clones only, with some absent. Of some 48,000 clones in the sample, around 84% are singletons; the top ten hold 40% to 55%. V lost 0 bases, J lost 1 base, and 4 bases lay in between. The germline V gene has CDR1 SGHRS and CDR2 YFSETQ. CDR3 size: 14 residues. The receptor was derived from a human donor in a cohort sampled during active COVID-19. This chain joins TRBV5-1 and TRBJ2-2; no firm D call. The sequenced sample consisted of peripheral blood. The CDR3 region is CASSLVLNTGELFF. The DNA for the CDR3 is TGCGCCAGCAGCTTGGTCCTGAACACCGGGGAGCTGTTTTTT.